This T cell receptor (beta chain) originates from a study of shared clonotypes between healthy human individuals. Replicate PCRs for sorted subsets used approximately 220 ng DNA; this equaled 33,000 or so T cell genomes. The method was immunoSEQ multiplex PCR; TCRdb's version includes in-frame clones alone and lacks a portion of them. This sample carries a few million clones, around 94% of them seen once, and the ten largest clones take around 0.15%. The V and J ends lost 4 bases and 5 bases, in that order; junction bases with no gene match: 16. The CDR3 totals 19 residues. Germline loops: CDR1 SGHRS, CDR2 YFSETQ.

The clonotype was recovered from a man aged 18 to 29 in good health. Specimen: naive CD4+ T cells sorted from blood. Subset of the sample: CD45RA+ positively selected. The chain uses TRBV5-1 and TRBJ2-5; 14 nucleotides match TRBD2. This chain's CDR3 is CASSPAPGTSGSRGETQYF. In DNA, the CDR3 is TGCGCCAGCAGCCCTGCACCCGGGACTAGCGGGAGCCGTGGGGAGACCCAGTACTTC.